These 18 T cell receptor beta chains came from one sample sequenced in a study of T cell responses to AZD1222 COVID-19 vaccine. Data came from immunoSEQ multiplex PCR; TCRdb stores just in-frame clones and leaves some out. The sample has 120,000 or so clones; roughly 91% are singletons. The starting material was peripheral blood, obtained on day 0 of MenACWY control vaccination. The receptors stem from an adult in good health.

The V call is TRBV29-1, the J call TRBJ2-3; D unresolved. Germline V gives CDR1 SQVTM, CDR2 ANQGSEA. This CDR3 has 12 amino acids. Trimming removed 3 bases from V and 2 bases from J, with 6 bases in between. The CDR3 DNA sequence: TGCAGCGTTGATACAGTCACAGATACGCAGTATTTT. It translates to CSVDTVTDTQYF.

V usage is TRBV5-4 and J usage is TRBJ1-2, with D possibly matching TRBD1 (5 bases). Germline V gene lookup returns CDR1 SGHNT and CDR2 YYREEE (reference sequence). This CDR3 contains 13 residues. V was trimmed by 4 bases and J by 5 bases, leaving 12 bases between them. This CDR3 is CASSTDRKYGYTF. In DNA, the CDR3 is TGTGCCAGCAGCACCGACAGAAAGTATGGCTACACCTTC.

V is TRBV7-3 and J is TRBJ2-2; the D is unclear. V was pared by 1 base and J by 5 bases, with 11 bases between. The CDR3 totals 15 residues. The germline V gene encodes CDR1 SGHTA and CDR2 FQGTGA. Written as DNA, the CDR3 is TGTGCCAGCAGCTTAATATCTGGGGATACCGGGGAGCTGTTTTTT. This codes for CASSLISGDTGELFF.

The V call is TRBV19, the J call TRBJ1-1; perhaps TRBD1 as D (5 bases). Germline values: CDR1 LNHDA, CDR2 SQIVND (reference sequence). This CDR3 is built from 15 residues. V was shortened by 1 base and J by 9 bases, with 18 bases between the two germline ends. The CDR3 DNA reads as TGTGCCAGTAGTATAGGGGTCGGCAGGGCGCTGAAAGCTTTCTTT. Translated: CASSIGVGRALKAFF.

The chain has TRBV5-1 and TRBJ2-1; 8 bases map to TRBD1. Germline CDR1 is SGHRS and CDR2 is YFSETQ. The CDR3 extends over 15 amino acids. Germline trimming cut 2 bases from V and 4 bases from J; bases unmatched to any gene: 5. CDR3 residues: CASSLLTGAYNEQFF. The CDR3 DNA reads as TGCGCCAGCAGCTTATTGACAGGGGCATACAATGAGCAGTTCTTC. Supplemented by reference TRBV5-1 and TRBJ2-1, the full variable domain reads KAGVTQTPRYLIKTRGQQVTLSCSPISGHRSVSWYQQTPGQGLQFLFEYFSETQRNKGNFPGRFSGRQFSNSRSEMNVSTLELGDSALYLCASSLLTGAYNEQFFGPGTRLTVL.

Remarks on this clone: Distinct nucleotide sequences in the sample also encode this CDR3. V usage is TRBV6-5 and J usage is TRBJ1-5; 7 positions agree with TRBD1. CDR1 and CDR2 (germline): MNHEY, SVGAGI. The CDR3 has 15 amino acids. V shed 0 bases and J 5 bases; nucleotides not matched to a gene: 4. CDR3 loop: CASSYSRTGDQPQHF. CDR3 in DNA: TGTGCCAGCAGTTACTCGAGGACAGGAGATCAGCCCCAGCATTTT.

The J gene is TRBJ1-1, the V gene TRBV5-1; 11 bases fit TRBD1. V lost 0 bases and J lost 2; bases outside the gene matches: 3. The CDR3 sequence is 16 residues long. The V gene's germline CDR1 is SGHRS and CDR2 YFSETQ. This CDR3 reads CASSLGDRGDNTEAFF. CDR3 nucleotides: TGCGCCAGCAGCTTGGGGGACAGGGGGGACAACACTGAAGCTTTCTTT.

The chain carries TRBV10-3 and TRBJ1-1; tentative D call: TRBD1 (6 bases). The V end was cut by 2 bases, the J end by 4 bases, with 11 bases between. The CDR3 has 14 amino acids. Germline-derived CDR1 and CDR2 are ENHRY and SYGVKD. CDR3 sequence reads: CAISEGGGVTEAFF. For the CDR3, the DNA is TGTGCCATCAGTGAGGGGGGGGGCGTCACTGAAGCTTTCTTT.

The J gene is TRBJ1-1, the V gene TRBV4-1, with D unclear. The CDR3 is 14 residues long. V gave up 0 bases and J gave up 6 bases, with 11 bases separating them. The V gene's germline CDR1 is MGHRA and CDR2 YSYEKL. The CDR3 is CASSQDQERAEAFF. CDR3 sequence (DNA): TGCGCCAGCAGCCAAGATCAGGAGAGGGCTGAAGCTTTCTTT.

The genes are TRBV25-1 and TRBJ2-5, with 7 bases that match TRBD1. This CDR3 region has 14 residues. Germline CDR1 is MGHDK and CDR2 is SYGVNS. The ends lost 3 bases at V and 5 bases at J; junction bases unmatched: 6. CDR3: CASSDEGAGETQYF. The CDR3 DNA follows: TGTGCCAGCAGTGATGAGGGGGCTGGGGAGACCCAGTACTTC.

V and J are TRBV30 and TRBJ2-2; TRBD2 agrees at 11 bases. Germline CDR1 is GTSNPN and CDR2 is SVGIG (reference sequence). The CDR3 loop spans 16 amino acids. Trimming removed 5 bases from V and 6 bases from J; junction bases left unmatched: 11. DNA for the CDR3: TGTGCCTGGGAGAGGGGTTTTAGCGGGAGGGCCGGGGAGCTGTTTTTT. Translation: CAWERGFSGRAGELFF. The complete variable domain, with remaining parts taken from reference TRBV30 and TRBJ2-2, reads SQTIHQWPATLVQPVGSPLSLECTVEGTSNPNLYWYRQAAGRGLQLLFYSVGIGQISSEVPQNLSASRPQDRQFILSSKKLLLSDSGFYLCAWERGFSGRAGELFFGEGSRLTVL.

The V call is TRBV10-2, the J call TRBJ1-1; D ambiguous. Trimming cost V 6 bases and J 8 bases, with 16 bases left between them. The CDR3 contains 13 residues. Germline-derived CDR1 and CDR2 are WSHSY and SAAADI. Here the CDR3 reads CASRDSVRGEAFF. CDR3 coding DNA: TGCGCCAGCAGGGATTCCGTCCGAGGCGAAGCTTTCTTT.

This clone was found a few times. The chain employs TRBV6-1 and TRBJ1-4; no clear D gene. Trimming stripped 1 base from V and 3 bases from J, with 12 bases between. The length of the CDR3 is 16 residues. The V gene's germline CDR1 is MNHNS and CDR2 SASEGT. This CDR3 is CASSEEGTGPNEKLFF. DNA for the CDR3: TGTGCCAGCAGTGAAGAGGGCACTGGGCCTAATGAAAAACTGTTTTTT.

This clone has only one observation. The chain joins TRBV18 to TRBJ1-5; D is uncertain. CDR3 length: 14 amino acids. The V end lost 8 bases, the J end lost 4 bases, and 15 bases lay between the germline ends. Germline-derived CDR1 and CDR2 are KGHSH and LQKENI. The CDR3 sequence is CASANLGINQPQHF. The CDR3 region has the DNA TGTGCCAGCGCGAATCTAGGGATAAATCAGCCCCAGCATTTT. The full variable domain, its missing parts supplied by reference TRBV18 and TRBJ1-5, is NAGVMQNPRHLVRRRGQEARLRCSPMKGHSHVYWYRQLPEEGLKFMVYLQKENIIDESGMPKERFSAEFPKEGPSILRIQQVVRGDSAAYFCASANLGINQPQHFGDGTRLSIL.

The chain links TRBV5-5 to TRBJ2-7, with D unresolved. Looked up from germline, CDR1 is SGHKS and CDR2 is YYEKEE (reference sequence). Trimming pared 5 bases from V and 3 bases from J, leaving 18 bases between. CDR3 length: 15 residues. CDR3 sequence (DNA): TGTGCCAGCAGATCGACGTCCAGGCTGGACTACGAGCAGTACTTC. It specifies CASRSTSRLDYEQYF. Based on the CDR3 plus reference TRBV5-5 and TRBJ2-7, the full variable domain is DAGVTQSPTHLIKTRGQQVTLRCSPISGHKSVSWYQQVLGQGPQFIFQYYEKEERGRGNFPDRFSARQFPNYSSELNVNALLLGDSALYLCASRSTSRLDYEQYFGPGTRLTVT.

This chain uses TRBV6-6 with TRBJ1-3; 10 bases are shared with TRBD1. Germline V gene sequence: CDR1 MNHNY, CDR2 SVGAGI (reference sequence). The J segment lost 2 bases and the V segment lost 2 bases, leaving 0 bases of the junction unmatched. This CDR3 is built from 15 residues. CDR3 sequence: CASSYDRGPGNTIYF. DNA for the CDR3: TGTGCCAGCAGTTACGACAGGGGGCCTGGAAACACCATATATTTT.

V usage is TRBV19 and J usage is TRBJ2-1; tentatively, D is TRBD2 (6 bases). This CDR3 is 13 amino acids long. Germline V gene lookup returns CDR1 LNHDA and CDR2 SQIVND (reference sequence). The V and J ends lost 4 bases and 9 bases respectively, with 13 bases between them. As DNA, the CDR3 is TGTGCCAGTAGTACCGGGACTTTCGGTGAGCAGTTCTTC. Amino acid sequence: CASSTGTFGEQFF.

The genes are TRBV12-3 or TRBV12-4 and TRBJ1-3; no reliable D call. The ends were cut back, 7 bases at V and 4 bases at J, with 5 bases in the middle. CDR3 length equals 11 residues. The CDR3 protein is CASNLGNTIYF. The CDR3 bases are TGTGCCAGCAATTTGGGAAACACCATATATTTT.